This TCR beta chain was sequenced during a study of beta chain features in type 1 diabetes. In the study overall: All of the samples together had roughly 110 million sorted cells examined. Study findings and constraints: Across patients, naive, central memory and Treg TCRB repertoires exhibited apparently greater similarity than was observed across healthy donors. Among all four CD4+ subsets, Type 1 diabetes patients had TCRB CDR3s that were moderately but significantly shorter.

Germline lookup yields CDR1 SGHAT and CDR2 FQNNGV. V lost 2 bases and J 1 base, leaving 8 bases between the germline ends. The CDR3 contains 14 residues. A word on this clone: What it recognizes is unknown.

Sequencing targeted expressed TCRB transcripts, as all isolated RNA had been reverse transcribed. TCRdb's table, derived via immunoSEQ multiplex PCR, lists solely in-frame clones and lacks some. The sample includes around 41,000 clones, about 66% seen only once; the top ten take about 1.7%. Via CD45RO/CCR7/CD25/CD127/CD95/CD27, cells of the CD4+ naive, central memory, regulatory and stem cell-like memory subsets were sorted. Sequencing was performed on Tregs from blood. The chain has TRBV11-2 and TRBJ1-1; D remains ambiguous. This receptor was identified in a man in his thirties or forties with type 1 diabetes. Some clones in this sample may be carry-over from other donors' samples. The CDR3 nucleotides are TGTGCCAGCAGCTTAAGTTTCGGGAACACTGAAGCTTTCTTT. This encodes CASSLSFGNTEAFF.